This entry concerns a single T cell receptor (beta chain). The data were obtained in a study of siplizumab effects on memory and regulatory T cells. Germline-derived CDR1 and CDR2 are SGHAT and FQNNGV. The length of the CDR3 is 18 residues. The J segment lost 5 bases and the V segment lost 1 base, leaving 15 bases of the junction unmatched. Sequencing used immunoSEQ multiplex PCR; TCRdb keeps in-frame clones, though not all of them. The data contain some 75,000 clones, around 93% of them singletons. Material for sequencing was CD8+ T cells sorted from blood. The rearrangement joins TRBV11-2 to TRBJ2-5; 8 nucleotides line up with TRBD1. The clonotype was recovered from a human donor in good health. The chain's CDR3 is CASSLGTGRQGGLETQYF. CDR3 in DNA: TGTGCCAGCAGCTTAGGGACAGGGAGGCAGGGTGGATTGGAGACCCAGTACTTC.